This passage covers 2 T cell receptor beta chains from one sample sequenced in a study of control samples from healthy donors and cancer patients. TCRdb's table, derived via immunoSEQ multiplex PCR, lists solely in-frame clones and lacks some. The profile shows about 120,000 clones, approximately 88% of them singletons. The source material was blood. The receptors here all came from a man in his forties in good health.

This chain uses TRBV24-1 with TRBJ1-2; D is undetermined. V lost 3 bases and J lost 0, with 7 bases in between. The length of the CDR3 is 14 residues. The V gene's germline CDR1 is KGHDR and CDR2 SFDVKD. The CDR3 region has the DNA TGTGCCACCAGTGATCGGCCTACTAACTATGGCTACACCTTC. It codes for CATSDRPTNYGYTF.

The J gene is TRBJ1-1, the V gene TRBV2; D is uncertain. Looked up from germline, CDR1 is SNHLY and CDR2 is FYNNEI. The V and J ends lost 5 bases and 1 base respectively, with 8 bases between them. CDR3 size: 13 residues. The CDR3, as DNA: TGTGCCAGCAGTCTCAGATCGAACACTGAAGCTTTCTTT. Translating it yields CASSLRSNTEAFF.